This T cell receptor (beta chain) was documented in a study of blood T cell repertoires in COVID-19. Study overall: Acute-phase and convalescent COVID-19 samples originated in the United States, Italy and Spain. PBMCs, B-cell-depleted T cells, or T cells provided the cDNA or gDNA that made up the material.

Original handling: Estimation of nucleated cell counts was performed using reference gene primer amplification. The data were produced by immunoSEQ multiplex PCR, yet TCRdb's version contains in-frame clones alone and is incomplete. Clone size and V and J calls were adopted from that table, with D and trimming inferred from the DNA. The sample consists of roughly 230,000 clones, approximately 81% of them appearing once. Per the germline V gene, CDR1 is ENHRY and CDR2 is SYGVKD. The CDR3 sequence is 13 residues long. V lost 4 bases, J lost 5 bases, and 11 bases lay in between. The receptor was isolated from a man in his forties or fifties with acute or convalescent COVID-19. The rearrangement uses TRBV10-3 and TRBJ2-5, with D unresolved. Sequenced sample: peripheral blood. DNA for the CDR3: TGTGCCATCAGTGGTATGAGGTCGGAGACCCAGTACTTC. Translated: CAISGMRSETQYF.